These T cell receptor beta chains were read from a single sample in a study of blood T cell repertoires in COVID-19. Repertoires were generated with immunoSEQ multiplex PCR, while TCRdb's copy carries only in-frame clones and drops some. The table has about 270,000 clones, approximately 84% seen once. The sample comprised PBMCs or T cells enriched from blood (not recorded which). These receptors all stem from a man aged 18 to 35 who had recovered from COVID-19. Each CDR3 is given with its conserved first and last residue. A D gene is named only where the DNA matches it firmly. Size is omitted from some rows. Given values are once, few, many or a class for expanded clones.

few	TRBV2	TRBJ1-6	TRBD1	CASSERGLYNSPLHF	TGTGCCAGCAGTGAAAGGGGGCTGTATAATTCACCCCTCCACTTT
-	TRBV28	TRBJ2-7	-	CASSLGVGGYEQYF	TGTGCCAGCAGTTTAGGGGTTGGCGGGTACGAGCAGTACTTC
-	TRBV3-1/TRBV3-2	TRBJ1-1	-	CASSQDLVNTEAFF	TGTGCCAGCAGCCAAGATCTCGTGAACACTGAAGCTTTCTTT
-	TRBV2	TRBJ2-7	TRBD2	CASSESGTSGTLGTYEQYF	TGTGCCAGCAGTGAGTCCGGGACTAGCGGGACCTTAGGGACCTACGAGCAGTACTTC
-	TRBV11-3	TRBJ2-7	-	CASSLENKQVSPTYEQYF	TGTGCCAGCAGCTTAGAAAATAAACAGGTTTCCCCAACCTACGAGCAGTACTTC
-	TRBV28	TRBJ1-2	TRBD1	CASSLQDRVWGYTF	TGTGCCAGCAGTTTACAGGACAGGGTCTGGGGCTACACCTTC
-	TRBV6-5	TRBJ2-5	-	CASSTPAAGETQYF	TGTGCCAGCAGTACCCCCGCCGCCGGAGAGACCCAGTACTTC
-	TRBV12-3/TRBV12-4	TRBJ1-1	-	CASSLRGTEAFF	TGTGCCAGCAGTTTACGGGGGACTGAAGCTTTCTTT
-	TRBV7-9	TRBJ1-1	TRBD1	CASSLVGRGIAFF	TGTGCCAGCAGCTTAGTTGGCAGGGGGATAGCTTTCTTT
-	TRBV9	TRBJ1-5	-	CASSGGQASNQPQHF	TGTGCCAGCAGCGGGGGACAAGCTAGCAATCAGCCCCAGCATTTT
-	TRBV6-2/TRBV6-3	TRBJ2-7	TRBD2	CASSPGLGAYEQYF	TGTGCCAGCAGTCCCGGACTAGGCGCCTACGAGCAGTACTTC
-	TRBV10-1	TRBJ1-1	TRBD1	CASRQGVQWAFF	TGCGCCAGCCGGCAGGGGGTTCAGTGGGCTTTCTTT
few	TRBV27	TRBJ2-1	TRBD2	CASSFRTSGNSYNEQFF	TGTGCCAGCAGTTTCCGGACTAGCGGAAACTCCTACAATGAGCAGTTCTTC
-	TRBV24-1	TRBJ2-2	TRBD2	CVTGGPNTGELFF	TGTGTCACGGGGGGACCGAACACCGGGGAGCTGTTTTTT
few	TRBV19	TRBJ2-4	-	CASRRDLADSIQYF	TGTGCCAGTAGGAGGGACCTGGCGGACAGCATTCAGTACTTC
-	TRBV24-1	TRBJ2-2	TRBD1	CATSDRTDRVWTGELFF	TGTGCCACCAGTGACCGCACGGACAGGGTTTGGACCGGGGAGCTGTTTTTT
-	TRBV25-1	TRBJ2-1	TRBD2	CASSEYPITSGRIFEQFF	TGTGCCAGCAGTGAATATCCCATAACTAGCGGGAGAATTTTCGAGCAGTTCTTC
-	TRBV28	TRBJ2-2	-	CASSLGELTGELFF	TGTGCCAGCAGTTTAGGGGAGTTAACCGGGGAGCTGTTTTTT
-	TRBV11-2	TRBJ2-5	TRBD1	CASSSLRGRTETQYF	TGTGCCAGCAGCTCGCTCAGGGGGCGAACAGAGACCCAGTACTTC
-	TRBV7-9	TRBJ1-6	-	CASSPDTNSPLHF	TGTGCCAGCAGCCCAGACACCAATTCACCCCTCCACTTT
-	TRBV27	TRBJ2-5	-	CASSRQPQETQYF	TGTGCCAGCAGCCGACAGCCACAAGAGACCCAGTACTTC
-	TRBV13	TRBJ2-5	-	CASSRGSQETQYF	TGTGCCAGCAGCCGAGGGTCCCAAGAGACCCAGTACTTC
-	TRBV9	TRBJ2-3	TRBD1	CASSVGTGGDTQYF	TGTGCCAGCAGCGTAGGAACAGGGGGAGATACGCAGTATTTT
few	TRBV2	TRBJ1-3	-	CASTEGRAGNTIYF	TGTGCCAGCACCGAGGGGAGGGCTGGAAACACCATATATTTT
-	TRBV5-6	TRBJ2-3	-	CASSLQGFADTQYF	TGTGCCAGCAGCTTGCAGGGTTTTGCGGATACGCAGTATTTT
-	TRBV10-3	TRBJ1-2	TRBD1	CAISRPGTVNYGYTF	TGTGCCATCAGCAGGCCAGGGACAGTAAACTATGGCTACACCTTC
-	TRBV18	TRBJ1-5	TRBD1	CASSPWGQLDSNQPQHF	TGTGCCAGCTCACCATGGGGACAGTTGGATAGCAATCAGCCCCAGCATTTT
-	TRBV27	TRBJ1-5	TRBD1	CASSPHLPTGPHNQPQHF	TGTGCCAGCAGTCCGCACCTCCCGACAGGGCCTCATAATCAGCCCCAGCATTTT
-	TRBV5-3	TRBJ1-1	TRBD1	CARSGGQGQPNTEAFF	TGTGCCAGAAGCGGAGGCCAGGGACAGCCAAACACTGAAGCTTTCTTT
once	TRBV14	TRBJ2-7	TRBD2	CASSRGTSWGGGIDEQYF	TGTGCCAGCAGCCGAGGGACTAGCTGGGGAGGCGGGATTGACGAGCAGTACTTC
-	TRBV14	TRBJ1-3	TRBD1	CASSRTGTGNTIYF	TGTGCCAGCAGCCGGACAGGGACTGGAAACACCATATATTTT
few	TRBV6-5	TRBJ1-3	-	CASSMRGSGNTIYF	TGTGCCAGCAGTATGCGCGGATCTGGAAACACCATATATTTT
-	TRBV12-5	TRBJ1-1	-	CASAWAGFAFF	TGTGCTAGTGCCTGGGCTGGCTTCGCTTTCTTT
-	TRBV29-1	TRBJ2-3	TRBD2	CSVEGGGARDTQYF	TGCAGCGTTGAAGGCGGGGGGGCGAGAGATACGCAGTATTTT
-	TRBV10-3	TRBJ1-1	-	CAISESTPGTEAFF	TGTGCCATCAGTGAGTCGACTCCGGGCACTGAAGCTTTCTTT
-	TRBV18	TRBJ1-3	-	CASSPKAGSTIYF	TGTGCCAGCTCACCAAAGGCCGGGAGCACCATATATTTT
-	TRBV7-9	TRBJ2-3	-	CASSLGQVKDTQYF	TGTGCCAGCAGCTTAGGACAGGTCAAGGATACGCAGTATTTT
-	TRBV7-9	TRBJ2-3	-	CASSLTDTQYF	TGTGCCAGCAGCCTCACAGATACGCAGTATTTT
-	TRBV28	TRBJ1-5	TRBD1	CASSSGQGSQPQHF	TGTGCCAGCAGTTCCGGACAGGGGAGTCAGCCCCAGCATTTT
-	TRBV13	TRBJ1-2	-	CASRRLGRGNYGYTF	TGTGCCAGCAGGCGACTGGGGAGGGGGAACTATGGCTACACCTTC
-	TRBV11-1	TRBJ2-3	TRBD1	CASSASDRGLPGMQYF	TGTGCCAGCAGCGCATCGGACAGGGGGCTGCCCGGGATGCAGTATTTT
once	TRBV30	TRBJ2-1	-	CAWVRWGLSSYNEQFF	TGTGCCTGGGTAAGGTGGGGGCTGAGCTCCTACAATGAGCAGTTCTTC
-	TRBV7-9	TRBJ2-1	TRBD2	CASSLGLAGGIRNNEQFF	TGTGCCAGCAGCTTAGGACTAGCGGGGGGTATAAGGAACAATGAGCAGTTCTTC
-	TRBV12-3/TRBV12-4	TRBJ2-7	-	CASSFREYEQYF	TGTGCCAGCAGTTTTCGCGAATACGAGCAGTACTTC
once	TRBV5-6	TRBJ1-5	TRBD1	CASSLMTGGRNQPQHF	TGTGCCAGCAGCTTGATGACAGGGGGAAGGAATCAGCCCCAGCATTTT
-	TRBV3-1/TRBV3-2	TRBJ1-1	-	CASSQREDTEAFF	TGTGCCAGCAGCCAGCGAGAGGACACTGAAGCTTTCTTT
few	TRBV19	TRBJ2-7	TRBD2	CASSLSGGTYEQYF	TGTGCCAGTAGCTTAAGCGGGGGAACCTACGAGCAGTACTTC
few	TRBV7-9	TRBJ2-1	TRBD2	CASSLVSGGGDEQFF	TGTGCCAGCAGCTTAGTGAGCGGGGGCGGGGATGAGCAGTTCTTC
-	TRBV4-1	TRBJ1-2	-	CASSSVGPDRQLNYGYTF	TGCGCCAGCAGCTCGGTGGGGCCCGACAGACAACTTAACTATGGCTACACCTTC
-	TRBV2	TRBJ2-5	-	CASSERTRGETQYF	TGTGCCAGCAGTGAAAGGACGAGAGGGGAGACCCAGTACTTC